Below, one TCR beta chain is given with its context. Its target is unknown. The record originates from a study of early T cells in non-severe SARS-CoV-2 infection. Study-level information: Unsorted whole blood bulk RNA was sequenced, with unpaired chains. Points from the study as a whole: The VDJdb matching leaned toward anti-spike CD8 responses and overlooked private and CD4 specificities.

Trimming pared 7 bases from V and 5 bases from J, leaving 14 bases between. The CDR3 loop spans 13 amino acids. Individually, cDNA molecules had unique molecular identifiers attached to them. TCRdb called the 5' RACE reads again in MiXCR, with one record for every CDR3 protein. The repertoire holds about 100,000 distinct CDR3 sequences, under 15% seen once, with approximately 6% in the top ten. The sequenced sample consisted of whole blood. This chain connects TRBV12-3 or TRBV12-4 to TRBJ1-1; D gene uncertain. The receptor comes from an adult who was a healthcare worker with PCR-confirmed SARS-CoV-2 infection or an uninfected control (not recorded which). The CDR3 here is CASIQDPGTEAFF. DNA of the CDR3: TGTGCCAGCATTCAAGATCCGGGAACTGAAGCTTTCTTT.